The 4 T cell receptor beta chains in this list originate from one sample, sequenced in a study of cytomegalovirus exposure and HLA in healthy donors. Researchers ran the PCR with 60 Vbeta and 13 Jbeta primers. Repertoires were generated with immunoSEQ multiplex PCR, while TCRdb's copy carries only in-frame clones and drops some. The sample holds around 180,000 clones, approximately 82% seen once. What was sequenced was PBMCs. The receptor source for this set is a girl aged 2-10 years in good health and CMV-seropositive.

V usage is TRBV19 and J usage is TRBJ1-2; 10 nucleotides agree with TRBD1. The V segment lost 4 bases and the J segment 3 bases; nucleotides outside the gene matches: 5. The CDR3 runs 15 residues. Per the germline V gene, CDR1 is LNHDA and CDR2 is SQIVND (reference sequence). This CDR3 reads CASSKPGTGDYGYTF. In DNA, the CDR3 is TGTGCCAGTAGTAAACCCGGGACAGGGGACTATGGCTACACCTTC.

The chain has TRBV5-1 and TRBJ1-2; 9 bases align to TRBD1. The J segment lost 7 bases and the V segment lost 4 bases, leaving 11 bases of the junction unmatched. Germline V gene data show CDR1 as SGHRS and CDR2 as YFSETQ. The CDR3 covers 15 residues. The CDR3 DNA follows: TGCGCCAGCAGCGAACCGGGACAGGGAGGAGGTGGCTACACCTTC. The encoded protein is CASSEPGQGGGGYTF.

The V call is TRBV5-1, the J call TRBJ2-7, with D maybe TRBD2 (6 bases). The CDR3 is 12 amino acids. V gave up 1 base and J gave up 5 bases, with 7 bases separating them. Germline CDR1 reads SGHRS; CDR2 reads YFSETQ. DNA of the CDR3: TGCGCCAGCAGCTTGTCGGGGGACGAGCAGTACTTC. It encodes CASSLSGDEQYF.

A remark on this clone: The same CDR3 is also encoded by other DNA sequences in this sample. The chain joins TRBV5-6 to TRBJ2-5; 14 bases are shared with TRBD2. The ends lost 2 bases at V and 4 bases at J; junction bases unmatched: 4. This CDR3 spans 16 amino acids. Germline CDR1 reads SGHDT; CDR2 reads YYEEEE. CDR3 sequence reads: CASSFKGLAGVETQYF. The CDR3 coding sequence is TGTGCCAGCAGCTTTAAGGGACTAGCGGGAGTAGAGACCCAGTACTTC.